The 14 T cell receptor beta chains presented below share a single source sample, sequenced in a study of blood T cell repertoires in COVID-19. Measured with immunoSEQ multiplex PCR; TCRdb has only the in-frame clones, and not every one. The repertoire holds nearly 200,000 clones, with roughly 90% as singletons. The source material was PBMCs or T cells enriched from blood (not recorded which). Receptors were obtained from a woman under 30 who had recovered from COVID-19.

The V and J genes are TRBV28 and TRBJ1-5; TRBD1 matches 7 bases. V dropped 5 bases and J dropped 6; count of bases not matched to a gene: 10. This CDR3 has 15 amino acids. The germline V gene has CDR1 MDHEN and CDR2 SYDVKM. In DNA, the CDR3 is TGTGCCAGCAGTAAAGACAGGGTCTGGGGTCAGCCCCAGCATTTT. Encoded protein: CASSKDRVWGQPQHF.

This clone was detected only a few times. The chain employs TRBV9 and TRBJ1-1; 10 bases are shared with TRBD1. The CDR3 length is 18 residues. In germline, CDR1 is SGDLS, CDR2 YYNGEE. Trimming cost V 4 bases and J 1 base; bases outside gene matches: 13. The CDR3 DNA reads TGTGCCAGCAGCCCGCCCCAGGACAGGGGGATGGGGAACACTGAAGCTTTCTTT. This encodes CASSPPQDRGMGNTEAFF.

V gene TRBV28 combines with J gene TRBJ1-2; 10 bases are shared with TRBD1. The germline V gene has CDR1 MDHEN and CDR2 SYDVKM. V was clipped by 5 bases and J by 5 bases; unmatched bases: 2. This CDR3 contains 13 residues. This CDR3 is CASSLGQGYGYTF. In DNA form, the CDR3 reads TGTGCCAGCAGTCTGGGACAGGGGTATGGCTACACCTTC.

This chain uses TRBV19 with TRBJ1-2, with D possibly being TRBD1 (5 bases). Germline V gene sequence: CDR1 LNHDA, CDR2 SQIVND (reference sequence). CDR3 length: 12 residues. Trimming pared 5 bases from V and 8 bases from J, leaving 12 bases between. This CDR3 is CASSYGGEGYTF. CDR3 bases: TGTGCCAGTAGTTACGGGGGTGAGGGCTACACCTTC.

This chain's CDR3 is CASSEASGGVGTGELFF. The CDR3 DNA reads TGTGCCAGCAGTGAGGCTAGCGGGGGGGTAGGCACCGGGGAGCTGTTTTTT. The chain joins TRBV2 to TRBJ2-2; 12 nucleotides line up with TRBD2. J gave up 4 bases and V 3 bases, and 6 bases lay outside the gene matches. Germline assignment: CDR1 SNHLY and CDR2 FYNNEI. The CDR3 runs to 17 residues.

Ten or more counts support this clone. J is TRBJ1-2 and V is TRBV12-3 or TRBV12-4, with D hard to call. This CDR3 contains 12 residues. Trimming removed 2 bases at V and 3 bases at J, with 4 bases between. The CDR3 is CASSLSDYGYTF. Here the CDR3 DNA reads TGTGCCAGCAGTTTATCGGACTATGGCTACACCTTC.

V and J are TRBV29-1 and TRBJ2-3; TRBD1 matches 7 bases. Germline lookup yields CDR1 SQVTM and CDR2 ANQGSEA. The CDR3 consists of 15 residues. V lost 3 bases to trimming and J lost 0 bases; unmatched junction nucleotides: 6. CDR3 in amino acids: CSVEGTASSTDTQYF. The CDR3 DNA is TGCAGCGTTGAGGGGACAGCCAGTAGCACAGATACGCAGTATTTT.

This clone came up once. V gene TRBV7-9 combines with J gene TRBJ1-3; D not resolved. The CDR3 is 15 amino acids. V was clipped by 5 bases and J by 0 bases, with 11 bases between them. Germline CDR1 reads SEHNR; CDR2 reads FQNEAQ (reference sequence). CDR3 DNA: TGTGCCAGCAGCAGAACAGTTCACTCTGGAAACACCATATATTTT. Its translation is CASSRTVHSGNTIYF.

This clone was counted a single time. The V gene is TRBV4-1, the J gene TRBJ1-1; D is uncertain. Germline CDR1 MGHRA, CDR2 YSYEKL. The CDR3 is made up of 15 amino acids. Between the trimmed V and J ends, which lost 0 bases and 1 base, there was a span of 9 bases. The CDR3 DNA reads as TGCGCCAGCAGCCAAGATGAGGAGTGGAACACTGAAGCTTTCTTT. It is translated as CASSQDEEWNTEAFF.

The V and J genes are TRBV5-3 and TRBJ2-1, with TRBD2 matching 7 bases. TRBV5-3 is identified as an open reading frame with a role that is uncertain. This CDR3 region has 15 residues. V shed 0 bases and J 9 bases; nucleotides not matched to a gene: 9. CDR3 in amino acids: CARSLDHGGFGEQFF. The CDR3, as DNA: TGTGCCAGAAGCTTGGACCACGGGGGGTTCGGTGAGCAGTTCTTC.

The V and J genes are TRBV27 and TRBJ1-1; D might be TRBD1 (6 bases). The length of the CDR3 is 13 residues. The V and J ends lost 3 bases and 8 bases respectively, with 13 bases between them. From germline, CDR1 is MNHEY and CDR2 SMNVEV (reference sequence). The CDR3: CASSFKGDREAFF. The CDR3, as DNA: TGTGCCAGCAGTTTCAAGGGAGACAGGGAAGCTTTCTTT.

V usage is TRBV25-1 and J usage is TRBJ1-1; 12 bases line up with TRBD1. V lost 6 bases and J lost 7; bases outside the gene matches: 9. This CDR3 has 15 residues. Germline assignment: CDR1 MGHDK and CDR2 SYGVNS. The CDR3 spells CASRRDRGLLGEAFF. The CDR3 DNA reads TGTGCCAGCAGGAGGGACAGGGGGCTTTTGGGTGAAGCTTTCTTT.

The genes are TRBV11-2 and TRBJ2-7; D unclear. V lost 0 bases, J lost 6 bases, and 15 bases lay in between. Per the germline V gene, CDR1 is SGHAT and CDR2 is FQNNGV. The CDR3 runs to 15 residues. CDR3 coding DNA: TGTGCCAGCAGCTTAGATACCGATACTCTACGCGAGCAGTACTTC. This gives the protein CASSLDTDTLREQYF.

The chain has TRBV6-5 and TRBJ2-7; TRBD1 might be the D (6 bases). The germline CDR1 and CDR2 sequences are MNHEY and SVGAGI. This CDR3 region has 14 residues. V was shortened by 7 bases and J by 5 bases, with 18 bases between the two germline ends. In nucleotides, the CDR3 is TGTGCCAGCAAGCAGACAGGCGGCTGGGACGAGCAGTACTTC. Its translation is CASKQTGGWDEQYF.